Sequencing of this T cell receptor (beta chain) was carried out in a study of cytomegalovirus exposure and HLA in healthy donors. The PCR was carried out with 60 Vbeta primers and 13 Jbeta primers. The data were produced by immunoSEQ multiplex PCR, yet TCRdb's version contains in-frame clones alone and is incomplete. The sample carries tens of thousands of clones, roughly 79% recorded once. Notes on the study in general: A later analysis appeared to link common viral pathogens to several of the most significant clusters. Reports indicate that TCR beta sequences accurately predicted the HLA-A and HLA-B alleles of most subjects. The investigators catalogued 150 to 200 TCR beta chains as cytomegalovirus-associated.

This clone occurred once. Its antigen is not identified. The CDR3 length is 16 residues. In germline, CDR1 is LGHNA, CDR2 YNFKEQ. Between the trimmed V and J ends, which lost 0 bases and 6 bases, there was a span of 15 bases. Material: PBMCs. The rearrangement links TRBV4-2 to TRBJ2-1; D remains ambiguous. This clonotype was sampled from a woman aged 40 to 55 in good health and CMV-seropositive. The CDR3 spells CASSQDYRVSGNEQFF. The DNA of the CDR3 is TGTGCCAGCAGCCAAGATTACCGGGTTTCTGGCAATGAGCAGTTCTTC.